This is a list of T cell receptor beta chains from one sample in a study of shared clonotypes between healthy human individuals. The method was immunoSEQ multiplex PCR; TCRdb's version includes in-frame clones alone and lacks a portion of them. Here the sample spans about 1.1 million clones, about 80% being singletons. Specimen: memory CD4+ T cells from PBMCs. The origin of the receptors is a man between 18 and 29 years old in good health. Some clones in this sample may be carry-over from other donors' samples. CDR3s include the opening cysteine and the closing phenylalanine or tryptophan. Fields, in order: J gene, D gene, clone size, V gene, CDR3 protein, CDR3 DNA. The D gene is left open where the match is weak. Clone size appears in some rows only: once, few, many, or a class for an expanded clone.

TRBJ2-3 | NA | NA | TRBV7-9 | CASSLARTASDTQYF | TGTGCCAGCAGCTTAGCAAGGACAGCCTCAGATACGCAGTATTTT
TRBJ2-3 | TRBD2 | NA | TRBV5-1 | CASSLLASGTPDTQYF | TGCGCCAGCAGCTTATTGGCTAGCGGGACCCCAGATACGCAGTATTTT
TRBJ1-2 | NA | NA | TRBV28 | CASSLGGRGYGYTF | TGTGCCAGCAGTTTGGGGGGGCGCGGCTATGGCTACACCTTC
TRBJ2-7 | TRBD2 | NA | TRBV5-1 | CASSLMTSSYEQYF | TGCGCCAGCAGCTTAATGACTAGCAGCTACGAGCAGTACTTC
TRBJ1-1 | NA | NA | TRBV5-1 | CASSLRRGGVEAFF | TGCGCCAGCAGCCTTCGCAGGGGAGGAGTTGAAGCTTTCTTT
TRBJ2-2 | NA | NA | TRBV6-1 | CASSEGTGGRNTGELFF | TGTGCCAGCAGTGAAGGGACTGGGGGGAGGAACACCGGGGAGCTGTTTTTT
TRBJ2-3 | NA | NA | TRBV7-2 | CASSLDRWDLTQYF | TGTGCCAGCAGCTTAGATCGGTGGGACTTAACGCAGTATTTT
TRBJ2-3 | NA | few | TRBV2 | CASISTTNTQYF | TGTGCCAGCATCTCAACCACGAATACGCAGTATTTT
TRBJ2-3 | NA | NA | TRBV11-3 | CASSLGVDRDTQYF | TGTGCCAGCAGCTTAGGAGTGGATCGAGATACGCAGTATTTT
TRBJ1-2 | NA | once | TRBV18 | CASSLSQGRLHYGYTF | TGTGCCAGCTCACTCAGCCAGGGGAGGTTGCACTATGGCTACACCTTC
TRBJ2-1 | TRBD2 | NA | TRBV29-1 | CSPVGGSGEQFF | TGCAGCCCGGTGGGCGGGAGCGGCGAGCAGTTCTTC
TRBJ1-2 | NA | NA | TRBV5-1 | CASSPTGADYGYTF | TGCGCCAGCAGCCCGACGGGTGCTGACTATGGCTACACCTTC
TRBJ2-1 | TRBD2 | NA | TRBV6-1 | CASSDLAGPYNEQFF | TGTGCCAGCAGTGATTTAGCGGGCCCTTACAATGAGCAGTTCTTC
TRBJ2-3 | TRBD2 | once | TRBV7-6 | CASSLAGLAVDTQYF | TGTGCCAGCAGCTTAGCGGGACTAGCGGTAGATACGCAGTATTTT
TRBJ1-1 | NA | few | TRBV19 | CASSIHRDRTEAFF | TGTGCCAGTAGTATTCACAGGGACCGCACTGAAGCTTTCTTT
TRBJ2-1 | TRBD2 | NA | TRBV19 | CASSMPSGLAGSNEQFF | TGTGCCAGTAGTATGCCTTCTGGCCTAGCGGGGAGCAATGAGCAGTTCTTC
TRBJ1-1 | NA | NA | TRBV4-1 | CASSPRDFQGGDTEAFF | TGCGCCAGCAGCCCCCGGGACTTCCAAGGGGGGGACACTGAAGCTTTCTTT
TRBJ2-4 | NA | once | TRBV11-2 | CASSSVSAAKNIQYF | TGTGCCAGCAGCTCAGTTTCAGCAGCCAAAAACATTCAGTACTTC
TRBJ2-3 | TRBD1 | NA | TRBV5-1 | CASSPGQGTDTQYF | TGCGCCAGCAGCCCAGGACAGGGTACAGATACGCAGTATTTT
TRBJ1-1 | NA | few | TRBV28 | CASSFSGRAEAFF | TGTGCCAGCAGTTTTTCTGGGAGGGCTGAAGCTTTCTTT
TRBJ2-5 | NA | NA | TRBV7-3 | CASSSSMGETQYF | TGTGCCAGCAGCTCCTCTATGGGGGAGACCCAGTACTTC
TRBJ1-3 | NA | few | TRBV5-6 | CASSGDGEGNTIYF | TGTGCCAGCAGCGGGGACGGGGAAGGAAACACCATATATTTT
TRBJ2-1 | TRBD2 | NA | TRBV30 | CAWSDLSSGANQFF | TGTGCCTGGAGTGACCTCTCTAGCGGGGCCAATCAGTTCTTC
TRBJ1-4 | NA | NA | TRBV15 | CATSRDNPSQNEKLFF | TGTGCCACCAGCAGAGATAACCCTAGCCAAAATGAAAAACTGTTTTTT
TRBJ1-2 | TRBD1 | NA | TRBV7-3 | CASSLTGGYGYTF | TGTGCCAGCAGCTTGACAGGGGGCTATGGCTACACCTTC
TRBJ1-5 | NA | few | TRBV10-1 | CASRDVGGHF | TGCGCCAGCAGGGACGTGGGGGGGCATTTT
TRBJ2-7 | NA | NA | TRBV9 | CASSVSQGPFYEQYF | TGTGCCAGCAGCGTTAGTCAGGGACCTTTTTACGAGCAGTACTTC
TRBJ1-1 | NA | NA | TRBV4-1 | CASSPEGRPEAFF | TGCGCCAGCAGCCCCGAAGGGAGACCTGAAGCTTTCTTT
TRBJ1-3 | NA | NA | TRBV7-9 | CASSFNGRAGNTIYF | TGTGCCAGCAGCTTTAATGGCAGGGCTGGAAACACCATATATTTT
TRBJ1-1 | NA | few | TRBV25-1 | CASRGGDTEAFF | TGTGCCAGCCGGGGAGGCGACACTGAAGCTTTCTTT
TRBJ2-1 | NA | NA | TRBV29-1 | CSVALERGRFF | TGCAGCGTTGCCCTTGAGCGAGGGCGGTTCTTC
TRBJ2-7 | NA | NA | TRBV29-1 | CSVTVVQLSYEQYF | TGCAGCGTTACGGTGGTACAGCTCTCCTACGAGCAGTACTTC
TRBJ2-1 | NA | NA | TRBV7-9 | CASSLAGLSYNEQFF | TGTGCCAGCAGCTTAGCGGGCCTCTCATACAATGAGCAGTTCTTC
TRBJ2-3 | NA | few | TRBV7-2 | CASSFRGTTSTDTQYF | TGTGCCAGCAGCTTTCGAGGGACCACTAGCACAGATACGCAGTATTTT
TRBJ2-1 | TRBD2 | NA | TRBV7-2 | CASSAQRERQFF | TGTGCCAGCAGCGCCCAGCGGGAGAGGCAGTTCTTC
TRBJ1-2 | NA | NA | TRBV28 | CASSLFAQIYGYTF | TGTGCCAGCAGTTTATTCGCGCAGATCTATGGCTACACCTTC
TRBJ2-7 | TRBD1 | NA | TRBV5-1 | CASSLGTGNYEQYF | TGCGCCAGCAGCTTGGGGACAGGGAACTACGAGCAGTACTTC
TRBJ1-5 | NA | NA | TRBV28 | CASTFGLYSNQPQHF | TGTGCCAGCACCTTCGGCCTTTATAGCAATCAGCCCCAGCATTTT
TRBJ2-3 | NA | NA | TRBV14 | CASSTTRGPRTDTQYF | TGTGCCAGCAGCACGACCCGGGGGCCTCGCACAGATACGCAGTATTTT
TRBJ2-3 | NA | NA | TRBV10-1 | CAPGAGAKRITYTDTQYF | TGCGCCCCAGGGGCAGGGGCCAAGCGGATTACCTACACAGATACGCAGTATTTT
TRBJ2-3 | NA | NA | TRBV7-2 | CASSLVSQSADTQYF | TGTGCCAGCAGCTTAGTGTCTCAGTCGGCAGATACGCAGTATTTT
TRBJ1-3 | NA | NA | TRBV18 | CASSPTDFSGNTIYF | TGTGCCAGCTCACCAACAGATTTCTCTGGAAACACCATATATTTT
TRBJ2-3 | NA | NA | TRBV1 | CTSSQGTSGRSDTQYF | TGCACCAGCAGCCAAGGGACTAGCGGGAGATCAGATACGCAGTATTTT
TRBJ1-4 | TRBD1 | NA | TRBV5-8 | CASSARQGVGEKLFF | TGTGCCAGCAGCGCTAGACAGGGGGTTGGTGAAAAACTGTTTTTT
TRBJ1-1 | NA | NA | TRBV5-5 | CASSLAGQKEAFF | TGTGCCAGCAGCTTGGCCGGGCAAAAGGAAGCTTTCTTT
TRBJ1-3 | NA | NA | TRBV5-1 | CASSLDRGNTIYF | TGCGCCAGCAGCCTCGACAGGGGAAACACCATATATTTT
TRBJ2-1 | TRBD1 | NA | TRBV5-1 | CASTFDRDYNEQFF | TGCGCCAGCACCTTTGACAGGGACTACAATGAGCAGTTCTTC
TRBJ2-1 | NA | once | TRBV5-6 | CASSRWRRVSSYNEQFF | TGTGCCAGCAGCCGCTGGAGAAGAGTAAGCTCCTACAATGAGCAGTTCTTC
TRBJ2-1 | NA | NA | TRBV5-4 | CASSLRTGLNSNEQFF | TGTGCCAGCAGCTTGAGGACAGGACTAAACTCCAATGAGCAGTTCTTC
TRBJ2-1 | TRBD2 | NA | TRBV2 | CASKTSGYNEQFF | TGTGCCAGCAAGACTAGCGGCTACAATGAGCAGTTCTTC
TRBJ2-7 | NA | NA | TRBV14 | CASSQDPLLATSYEQYF | TGTGCCAGCAGCCAAGATCCTCTCCTAGCGACGTCCTACGAGCAGTACTTC
TRBJ2-1 | NA | many | TRBV7-8 | CASSFRIETYNEQFF | TGTGCCAGCAGCTTCAGGATAGAGACCTACAATGAGCAGTTCTTC
TRBJ1-5 | NA | few | TRBV19 | CASKPREGNQPQHF | TGTGCCAGTAAACCCAGGGAAGGCAATCAGCCCCAGCATTTT
TRBJ1-1 | NA | NA | TRBV28 | CASSSSSGQLTEAFF | TGTGCCAGCAGCTCATCCTCGGGTCAGTTAACTGAAGCTTTCTTT